This T cell receptor (beta chain) originates from a study of blood T cell repertoires in COVID-19. Method: immunoSEQ multiplex PCR; TCRdb's copy keeps in-frame clones and lacks some. The table shows tens of thousands of clones, with 78% occurring only once. The TCR originated in a man between 70 and 80 years old with acute or convalescent COVID-19. Sequenced material: peripheral blood.

CDR3 DNA sequence: TGTGCCAGCAGTAACCCGGGACAGGGGAACACTGAAGCTTTCTTT. Amino acids: CASSNPGQGNTEAFF. The V gene is TRBV6-5, the J gene TRBJ1-1; TRBD1 aligns across 9 bases. CDR3 size: 15 residues. With V trimmed by 5 bases and J by 1 base, 5 bases remained unmatched. Per the germline V gene, CDR1 is MNHEY and CDR2 is SVGAGI.